Described below is a single TCR beta chain sequence and its context. The antigen is undetermined. This sample is drawn from a study of post-analysis software for immune sequencing data. About the study: Recorded disease courses covered relapsing-remitting, secondary progressive and progressive-relapsing multiple sclerosis. Some patients had no subtype annotation.

Findings of the study overall: Patients carried several TRBV segments more frequently than controls did, and TRBV5-6, TRBV5-1 and TRBV20-1 were among them. Among multiple sclerosis patients, normalized Chao1 diversity was significantly below that of controls. Strong co-clustering by F measure was evident for samples that had been prepared in the same batch.

Built from TCR beta cDNA, the libraries had unique molecular identifiers in them. The source material, about 0.9 to 11 million T cells, gave rise to 500,000 or so cDNA molecules. MiXCR was run by TCRdb on the PCR reads, yielding one entry per CDR3 protein. The table records around 770,000 distinct CDR3 sequences, around 42% of them present only once. CDR1 SEHNR and CDR2 FQNEAQ come from the germline V gene (reference sequence). The CDR3 has 14 amino acids. The chain uses TRBV7-9 and TRBJ2-7, with D tentatively TRBD1 (6 bases). The J call may be wrong; the DNA end is better matched by TRBJ2-5. The sequenced sample was blood. This sequence originates from a girl aged 5 to 17 with multiple sclerosis. The CDR3 region is CASSGKQGRETQYF. In nucleotides, the CDR3 is TGTGCCAGCAGCGGTAAACAGGGAAGGGAGACCCAGTACTTC.